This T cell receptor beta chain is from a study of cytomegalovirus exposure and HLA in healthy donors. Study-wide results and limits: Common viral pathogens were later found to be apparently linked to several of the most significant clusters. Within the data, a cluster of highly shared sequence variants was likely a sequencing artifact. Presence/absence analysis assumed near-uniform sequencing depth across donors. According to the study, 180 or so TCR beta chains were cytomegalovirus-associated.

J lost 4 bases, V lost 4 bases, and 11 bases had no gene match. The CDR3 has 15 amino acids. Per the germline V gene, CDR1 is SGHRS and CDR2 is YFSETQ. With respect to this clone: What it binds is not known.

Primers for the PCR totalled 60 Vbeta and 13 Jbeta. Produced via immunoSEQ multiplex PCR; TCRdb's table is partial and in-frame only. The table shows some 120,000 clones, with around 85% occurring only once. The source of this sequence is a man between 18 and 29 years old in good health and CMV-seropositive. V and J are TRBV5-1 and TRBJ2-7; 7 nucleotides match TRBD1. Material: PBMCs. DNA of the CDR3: TGCGCCAGCAGCGATATGTCCGGGACAGTGTACGAGCAGTACTTC. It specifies CASSDMSGTVYEQYF.